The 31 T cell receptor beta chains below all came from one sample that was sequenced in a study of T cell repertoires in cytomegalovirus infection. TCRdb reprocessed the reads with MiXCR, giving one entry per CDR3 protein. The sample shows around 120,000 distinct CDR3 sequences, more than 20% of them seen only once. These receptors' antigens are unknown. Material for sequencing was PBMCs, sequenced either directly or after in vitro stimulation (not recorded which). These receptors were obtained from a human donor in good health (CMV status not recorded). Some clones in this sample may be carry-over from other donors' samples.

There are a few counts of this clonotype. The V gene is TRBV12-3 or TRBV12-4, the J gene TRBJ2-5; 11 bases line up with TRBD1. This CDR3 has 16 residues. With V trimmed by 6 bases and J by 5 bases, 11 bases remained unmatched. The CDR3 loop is CASSPYGTGGSETQYF. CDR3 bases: TGTGCCAGCAGCCCCTACGGGACAGGGGGATCGGAGACCCAGTACTTC.

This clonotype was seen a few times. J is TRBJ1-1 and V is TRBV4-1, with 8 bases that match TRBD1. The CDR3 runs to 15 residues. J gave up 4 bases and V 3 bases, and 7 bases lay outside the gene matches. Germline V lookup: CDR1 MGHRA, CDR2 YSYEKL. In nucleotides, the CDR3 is TGCGCCAGCAGCCAGTTCACAGGGGGGACCACTGAAGCTTTCTTT. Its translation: CASSQFTGGTTEAFF.

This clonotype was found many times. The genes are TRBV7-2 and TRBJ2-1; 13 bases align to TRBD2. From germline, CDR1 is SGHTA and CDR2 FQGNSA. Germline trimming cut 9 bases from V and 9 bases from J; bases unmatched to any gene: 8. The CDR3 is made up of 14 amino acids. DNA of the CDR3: TGTGCCAGTTCTGGACTAGCGGGAGAAGTTGAGCAGTTCTTC. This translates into CASSGLAGEVEQFF.

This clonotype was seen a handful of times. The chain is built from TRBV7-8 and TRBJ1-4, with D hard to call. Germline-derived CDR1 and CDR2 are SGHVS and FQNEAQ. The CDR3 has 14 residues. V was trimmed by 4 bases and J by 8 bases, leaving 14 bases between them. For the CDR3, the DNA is TGTGCCAGCAGCTCGCTATCGCTTGGGGAAAAACTGTTTTTT. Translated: CASSSLSLGEKLFF.

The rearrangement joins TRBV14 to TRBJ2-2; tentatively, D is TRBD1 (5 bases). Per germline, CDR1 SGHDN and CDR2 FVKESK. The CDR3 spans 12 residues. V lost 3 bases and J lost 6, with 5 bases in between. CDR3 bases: TGTGCCAGCAGCCAGGGGCCCGGGGAGCTGTTTTTT. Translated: CASSQGPGELFF.

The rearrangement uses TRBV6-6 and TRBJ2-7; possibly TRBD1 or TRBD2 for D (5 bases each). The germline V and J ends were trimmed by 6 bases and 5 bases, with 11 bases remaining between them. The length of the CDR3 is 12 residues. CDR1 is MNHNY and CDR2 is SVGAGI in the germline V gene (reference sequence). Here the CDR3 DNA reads TGTGCCAGCAGATCCCAGGGAGACGAGCAGTACTTC. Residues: CASRSQGDEQYF.

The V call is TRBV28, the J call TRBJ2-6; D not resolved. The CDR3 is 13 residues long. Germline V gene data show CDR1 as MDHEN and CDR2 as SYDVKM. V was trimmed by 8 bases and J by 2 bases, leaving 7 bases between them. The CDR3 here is CASQITGANVLTF. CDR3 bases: TGTGCCAGCCAGATTACTGGGGCCAACGTCCTGACTTTC.

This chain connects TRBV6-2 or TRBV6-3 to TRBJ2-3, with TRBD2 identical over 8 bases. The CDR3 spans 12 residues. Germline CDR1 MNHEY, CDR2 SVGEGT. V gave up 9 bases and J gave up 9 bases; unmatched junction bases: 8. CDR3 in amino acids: CASRTSRGTQYF. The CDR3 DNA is TGTGCCAGTCGGACTAGCCGGGGCACGCAGTATTTT.

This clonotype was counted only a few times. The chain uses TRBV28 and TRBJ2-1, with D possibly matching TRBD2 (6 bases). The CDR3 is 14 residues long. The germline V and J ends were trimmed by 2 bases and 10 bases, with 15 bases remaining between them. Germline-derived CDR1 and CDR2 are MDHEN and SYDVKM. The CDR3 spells CASSLPQGGAEQFF. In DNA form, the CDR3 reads TGTGCCAGCAGTTTACCCCAGGGAGGAGCCGAGCAGTTCTTC.

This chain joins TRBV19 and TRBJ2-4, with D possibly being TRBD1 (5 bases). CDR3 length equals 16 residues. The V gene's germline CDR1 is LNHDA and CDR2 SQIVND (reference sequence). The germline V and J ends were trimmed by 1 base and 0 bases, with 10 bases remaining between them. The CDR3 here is CASSIGGRIAKNIQYF. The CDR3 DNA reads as TGTGCCAGTAGTATAGGGGGCCGAATAGCCAAAAACATTCAGTACTTC.

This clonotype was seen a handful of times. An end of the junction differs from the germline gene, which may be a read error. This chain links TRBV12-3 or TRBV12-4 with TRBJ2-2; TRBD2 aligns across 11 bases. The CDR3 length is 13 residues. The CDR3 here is CAGRTSGTGELFF. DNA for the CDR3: TGTGCCGGCAGGACTAGCGGGACCGGGGAGCTGTTTTTT.

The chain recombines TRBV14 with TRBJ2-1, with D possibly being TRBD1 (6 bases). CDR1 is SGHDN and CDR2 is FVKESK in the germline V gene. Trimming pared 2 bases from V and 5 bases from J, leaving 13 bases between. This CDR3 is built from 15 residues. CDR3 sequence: CASSQNRAFDNEQFF. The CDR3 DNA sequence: TGTGCCAGCAGCCAAAACAGGGCTTTTGACAATGAGCAGTTCTTC.

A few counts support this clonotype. CDR3 in DNA: TGTGCCAGCAGCTCACCAGGGAACTATGGCTACACCTTC. This sequence encodes CASSSPGNYGYTF. The V and J genes are TRBV7-2 and TRBJ1-2, with D possibly being TRBD1 (5 bases). V was clipped by 4 bases and J by 2 bases, with 8 bases between them. This CDR3 has 13 amino acids. Germline CDR1 reads SGHTA; CDR2 reads FQGNSA.

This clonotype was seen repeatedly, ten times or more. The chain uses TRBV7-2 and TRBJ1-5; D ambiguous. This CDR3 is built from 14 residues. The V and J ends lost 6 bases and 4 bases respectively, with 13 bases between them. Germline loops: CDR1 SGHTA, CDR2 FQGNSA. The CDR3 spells CASSSYGGNQPQHF. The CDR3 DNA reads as TGTGCCAGCAGTTCGTATGGCGGAAATCAGCCCCAGCATTTT. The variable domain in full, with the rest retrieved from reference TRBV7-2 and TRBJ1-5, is GAGVSQSPSNKVTEKGKDVELRCDPISGHTALYWYRQSLGQGLEFLIYFQGNSAPDKSGLPSDRFSAERTGGSVSTLTIQRTQQEDSAVYLCASSSYGGNQPQHFGDGTRLSIL.

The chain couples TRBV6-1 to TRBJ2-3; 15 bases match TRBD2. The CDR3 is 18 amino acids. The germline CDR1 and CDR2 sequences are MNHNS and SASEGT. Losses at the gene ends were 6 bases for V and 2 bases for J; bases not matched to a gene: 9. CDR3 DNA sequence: TGTGCCAGCAGGTCACCGGGACTAGCGGGAGGCTACACAGATACGCAGTATTTT. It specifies CASRSPGLAGGYTDTQYF.

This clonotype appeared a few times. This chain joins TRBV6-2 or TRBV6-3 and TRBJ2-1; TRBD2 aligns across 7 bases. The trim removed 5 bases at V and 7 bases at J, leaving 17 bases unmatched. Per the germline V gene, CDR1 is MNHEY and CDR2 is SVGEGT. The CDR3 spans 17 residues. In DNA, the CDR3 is TGTGCCAGCAGTGCCCTTTTTGGGGCGGGAGATGGGAATGAGCAGTTCTTC. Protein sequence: CASSALFGAGDGNEQFF.

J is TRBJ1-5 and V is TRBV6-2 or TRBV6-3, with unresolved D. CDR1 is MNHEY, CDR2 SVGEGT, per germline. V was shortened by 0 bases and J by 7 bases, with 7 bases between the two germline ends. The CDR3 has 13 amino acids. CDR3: CASSYSVRQPQHF. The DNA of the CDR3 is TGTGCCAGCAGTTACTCCGTGAGGCAGCCCCAGCATTTT.

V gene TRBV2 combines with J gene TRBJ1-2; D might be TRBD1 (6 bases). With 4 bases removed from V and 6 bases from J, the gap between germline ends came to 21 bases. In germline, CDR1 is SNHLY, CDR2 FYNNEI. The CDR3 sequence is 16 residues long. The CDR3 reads CASSVRTRDRFNGYTF. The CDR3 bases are TGTGCCAGCAGTGTGAGGACCAGAGACAGGTTTAATGGCTACACCTTC.

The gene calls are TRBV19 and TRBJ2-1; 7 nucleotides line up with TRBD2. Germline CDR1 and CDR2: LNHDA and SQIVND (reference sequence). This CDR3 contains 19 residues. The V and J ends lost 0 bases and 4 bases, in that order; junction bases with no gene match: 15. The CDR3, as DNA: TGTGCCAGTAGTATAGATTCTAGCGGAGTTTCCTTATATTACAATGAGCAGTTCTTC. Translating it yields CASSIDSSGVSLYYNEQFF.

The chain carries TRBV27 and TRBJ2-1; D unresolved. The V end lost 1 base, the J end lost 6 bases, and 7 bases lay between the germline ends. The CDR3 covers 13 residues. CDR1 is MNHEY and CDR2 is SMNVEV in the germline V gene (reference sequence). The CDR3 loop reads CASSLWGGNEQFF. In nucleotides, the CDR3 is TGTGCCAGCAGTTTATGGGGTGGCAATGAGCAGTTCTTC.

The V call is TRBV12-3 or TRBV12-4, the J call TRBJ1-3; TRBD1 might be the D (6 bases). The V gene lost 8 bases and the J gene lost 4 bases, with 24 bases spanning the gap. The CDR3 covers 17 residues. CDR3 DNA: TGTGCCAGCCACCCATACTTCGGGGGGCTGACAGGAAACACCATATATTTT. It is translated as CASHPYFGGLTGNTIYF.

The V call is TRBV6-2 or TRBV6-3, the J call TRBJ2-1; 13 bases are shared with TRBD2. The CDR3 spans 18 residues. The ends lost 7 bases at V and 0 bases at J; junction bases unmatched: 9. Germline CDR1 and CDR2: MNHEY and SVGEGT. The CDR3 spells CASTSPGTSGNSYNEQFF. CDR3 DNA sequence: TGTGCCAGCACCAGCCCCGGGACTAGCGGGAACTCCTACAATGAGCAGTTCTTC.

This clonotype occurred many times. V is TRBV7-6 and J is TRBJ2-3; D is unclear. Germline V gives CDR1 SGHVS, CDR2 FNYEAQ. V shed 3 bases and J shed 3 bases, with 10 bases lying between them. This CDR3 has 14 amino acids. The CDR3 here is CASSLGRQTDTQYF. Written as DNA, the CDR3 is TGTGCCAGCAGCTTGGGCAGACAAACAGATACGCAGTATTTT.

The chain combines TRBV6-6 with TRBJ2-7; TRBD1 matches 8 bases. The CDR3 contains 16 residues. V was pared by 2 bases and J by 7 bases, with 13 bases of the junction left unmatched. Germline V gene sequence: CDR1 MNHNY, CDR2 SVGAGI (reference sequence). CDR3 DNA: TGTGCCAGCAGTTACGGAAGTCGACAGGGGACGGGGGAGCAGTACGTC. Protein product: CASSYGSRQGTGEQYV.

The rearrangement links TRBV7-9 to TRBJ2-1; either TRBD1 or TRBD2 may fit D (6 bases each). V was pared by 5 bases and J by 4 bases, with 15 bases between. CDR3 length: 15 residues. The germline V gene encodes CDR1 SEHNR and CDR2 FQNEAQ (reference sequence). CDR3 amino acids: CASSPSGGGYNEQFF. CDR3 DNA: TGTGCCAGCAGCCCTTCCGGAGGGGGTTACAATGAGCAGTTCTTC. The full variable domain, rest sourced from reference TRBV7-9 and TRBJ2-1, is DTGVSQNPRHKITKRGQNVTFRCDPISEHNRLYWYRQTLGQGPEFLTYFQNEAQLEKSRLLSDRFSAERPKGSFSTLEIQRTEQGDSAMYLCASSPSGGGYNEQFFGPGTRLTVL.

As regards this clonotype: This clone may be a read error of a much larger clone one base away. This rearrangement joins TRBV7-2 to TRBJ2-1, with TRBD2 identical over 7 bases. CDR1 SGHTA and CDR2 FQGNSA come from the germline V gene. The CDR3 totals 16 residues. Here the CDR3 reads CASSLGGISSHNEQFF. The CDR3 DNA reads TGTGCCAGCAGCTTGGGGGGGATAAGCTCCCACAATGAGCAGTTCTTC.

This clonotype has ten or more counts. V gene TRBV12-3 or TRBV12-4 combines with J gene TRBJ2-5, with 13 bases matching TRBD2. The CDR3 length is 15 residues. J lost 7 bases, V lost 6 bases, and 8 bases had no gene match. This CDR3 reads CASSYTSGRAGTQYF. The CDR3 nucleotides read TGTGCCAGCAGCTACACTAGCGGGAGGGCCGGGACCCAGTACTTC.

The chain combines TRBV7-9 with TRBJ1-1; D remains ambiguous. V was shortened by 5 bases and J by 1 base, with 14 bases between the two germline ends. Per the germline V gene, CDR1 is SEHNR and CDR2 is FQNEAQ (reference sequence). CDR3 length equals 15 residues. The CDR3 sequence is CASSPWREGNTEAFF. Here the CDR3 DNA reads TGTGCCAGCAGCCCTTGGAGGGAGGGGAACACTGAAGCTTTCTTT.

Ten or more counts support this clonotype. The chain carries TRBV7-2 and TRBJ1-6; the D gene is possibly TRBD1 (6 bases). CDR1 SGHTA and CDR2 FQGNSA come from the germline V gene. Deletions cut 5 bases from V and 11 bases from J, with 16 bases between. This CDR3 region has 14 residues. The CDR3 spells CASSLTGLRPPLHF. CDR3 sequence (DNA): TGTGCCAGCAGCCTCACAGGGTTACGTCCACCCCTCCACTTT.

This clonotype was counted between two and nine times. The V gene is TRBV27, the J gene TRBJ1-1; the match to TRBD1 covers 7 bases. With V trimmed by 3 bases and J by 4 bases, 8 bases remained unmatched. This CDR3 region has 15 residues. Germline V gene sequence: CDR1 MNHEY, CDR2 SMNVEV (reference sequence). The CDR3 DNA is TGTGCCAGCAGTTTGGTGAGGGGGCGGGTCACTGAAGCTTTCTTT. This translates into CASSLVRGRVTEAFF.

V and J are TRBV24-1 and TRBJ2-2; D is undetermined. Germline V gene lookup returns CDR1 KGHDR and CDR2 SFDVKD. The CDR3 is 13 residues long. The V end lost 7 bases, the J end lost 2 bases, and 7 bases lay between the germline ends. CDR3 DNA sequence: TGTGCCACCAGGCCCCACAACACCGGGGAGCTGTTTTTT. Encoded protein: CATRPHNTGELFF.